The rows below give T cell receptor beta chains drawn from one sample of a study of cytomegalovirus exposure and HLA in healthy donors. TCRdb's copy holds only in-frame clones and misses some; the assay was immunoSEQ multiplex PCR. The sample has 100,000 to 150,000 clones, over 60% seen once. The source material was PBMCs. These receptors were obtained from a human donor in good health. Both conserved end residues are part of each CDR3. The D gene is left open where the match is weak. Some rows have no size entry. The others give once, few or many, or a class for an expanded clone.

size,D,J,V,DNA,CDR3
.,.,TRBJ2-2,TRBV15,TGTGCCACCAGCAGAGCCAGGGGCCCCGGGGAGCTGTTTTTT,CATSRARGPGELFF
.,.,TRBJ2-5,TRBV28,TGTGCCAGCAGTTTAAGGAGGGGGCGCGGGGAGACCCAGTACTTC,CASSLRRGRGETQYF
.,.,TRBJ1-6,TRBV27,TGTGCCAGCACCTCCCTCCGGATCGGGGTGTCACCCCTCCACTTT,CASTSLRIGVSPLHF
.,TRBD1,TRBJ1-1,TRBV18,TGTGCCAGCTCGACAGGGATGAACACTGAAGCTTTCTTT,CASSTGMNTEAFF
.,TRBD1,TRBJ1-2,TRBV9,TGTGCCAGCACCAAAGCCGGGACAGGGAAAAGCGGCTACACCTTC,CASTKAGTGKSGYTF
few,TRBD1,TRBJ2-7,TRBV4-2,TGTGCCAGCAGCCAAAGGGGGCTAAGGAACGAGCAGTACTTC,CASSQRGLRNEQYF
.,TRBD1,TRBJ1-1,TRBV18,TGTGCCAGCTCACCAGGACAGGGTGAAGCTTTCTTT,CASSPGQGEAFF
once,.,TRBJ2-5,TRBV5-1,TGCGCCAGCAGCTTGGCGTGGGGCGGGGAAGAGACCCAGTACTTC,CASSLAWGGEETQYF
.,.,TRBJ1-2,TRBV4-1,TGCGCCAGCAGCCAAGGCACCCTTGGGGGGGCCTATGGCTACACCTTC,CASSQGTLGGAYGYTF
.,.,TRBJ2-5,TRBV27,TGTGCCAGCAGTTTTACAGGGTTGTGGGAGACCCAGTACTTC,CASSFTGLWETQYF
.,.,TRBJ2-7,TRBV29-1,TGCAGCGTAGAGACGACGCACGTCGGGGAGCAGTACTTC,CSVETTHVGEQYF
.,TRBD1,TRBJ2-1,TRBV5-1,TGCGCCAGCAACTTGGGGGACAGGGAAAGCAATGAGCAGTTCTTC,CASNLGDRESNEQFF
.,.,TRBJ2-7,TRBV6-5,TGTGCCAGCAGTTACAGGGAGGTTGGACTCTACGAGCAGTACTTC,CASSYREVGLYEQYF
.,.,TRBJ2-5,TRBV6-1,TGTGCCAGCGGCAGAGAGACCCAGTACTTC,CASGRETQYF
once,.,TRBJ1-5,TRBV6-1,TGTGCCAGCGGCAGTCAGCCCCAGCATTTT,CASGSQPQHF
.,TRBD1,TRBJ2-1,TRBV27,TGTGCCAGCAGTATAGGACAGGGACCCTACAATGAGCAGTTCTTC,CASSIGQGPYNEQFF
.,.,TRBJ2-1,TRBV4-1,TGCGCCAGCAGCCGGCAAAATGAGCAGTTCTTC,CASSRQNEQFF
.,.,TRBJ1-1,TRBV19,TGTGCCAGTAGTAGCAGGGTAGGAACCACTGAAGCTTTCTTT,CASSSRVGTTEAFF
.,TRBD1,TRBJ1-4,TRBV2,TGTGCCAGCAGTCCAGGGACAGCCGCAACTAATGAAAAACTGTTTTTT,CASSPGTAATNEKLFF
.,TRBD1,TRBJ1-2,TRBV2,TGTGCCAGCAGCGGAGGGACAGGGAACTATGGCTACACCTTC,CASSGGTGNYGYTF
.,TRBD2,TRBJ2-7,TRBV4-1,TGCGCCAGCAGCCAAGATGGGACTAGCGACTACGAGCAGTACTTC,CASSQDGTSDYEQYF
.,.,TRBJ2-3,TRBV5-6,TGTGCCAGCAGCATCGGGTTCACAGATACGCAGTATTTT,CASSIGFTDTQYF
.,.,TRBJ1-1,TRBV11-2,TGTGCCAGCAGCCCCAGACAGGATAAGGATTTCTTT,CASSPRQDKDFF
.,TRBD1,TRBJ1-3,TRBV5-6,TGTGCCAGCAGCGATACCGGGACAGGGGTTCTCTCTGGAAACACCATATATTTT,CASSDTGTGVLSGNTIYF
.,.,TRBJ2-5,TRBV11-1,TGTGCCAGCAGTCTTATGGAGACCCAGTACTTC,CASSLMETQYF
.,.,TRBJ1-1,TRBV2,TGTGCCGTCCGCGGGGGCGATGGGACTGAAGCTTTCTTT,CAVRGGDGTEAFF
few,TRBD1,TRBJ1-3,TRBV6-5,TGTGCCAGCAGGAGGGGGCGCGGAAACACCATATATTTT,CASRRGRGNTIYF
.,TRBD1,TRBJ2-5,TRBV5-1,TGCGCCAGCAGCCCACAGGGACAGGATTTAGAGACCCAGTACTTC,CASSPQGQDLETQYF
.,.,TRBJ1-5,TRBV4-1,TGCGCCAGCAGCCAAGTAATCTACGGGGGTTTGGGCGATCAGCCCCAGCATTTT,CASSQVIYGGLGDQPQHF
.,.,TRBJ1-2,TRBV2,TGTGCCAGCAGTGAGCAGGGGAGCTATGGCTACACCTTC,CASSEQGSYGYTF
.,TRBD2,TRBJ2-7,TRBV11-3,TGTGCCAGCAGCTTATTTTACGGGGGGAACTACGAGCAGTACTTC,CASSLFYGGNYEQYF
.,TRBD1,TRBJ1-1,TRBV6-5,TGTGCCAGCACCTTACAGGGGCGAAACACTGAAGCTTTCTTT,CASTLQGRNTEAFF
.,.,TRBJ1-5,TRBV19,TGTGCCAGTACTATGTCTAATAGCAATCAGCCCCAGCATTTT,CASTMSNSNQPQHF
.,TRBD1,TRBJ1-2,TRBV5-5,TGTGCCAGCAGCCCCTGGGGACAGGGGGCAGGTGGCTACACCTTC,CASSPWGQGAGGYTF
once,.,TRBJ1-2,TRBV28,TGTGCCAGCAGTTTAGTTTTTCGGGTCGGGTACACCTTC,CASSLVFRVGYTF
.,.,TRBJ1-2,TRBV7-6,TGTGCCAGCAGCCCGGGCGGGATGGGGATTGTCTCGTGGGGCTACACCTTC,CASSPGGMGIVSWGYTF
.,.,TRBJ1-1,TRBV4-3,TGCGCCAGCAGCCCTGGCAGGTGGGTTGAAGCTTTCTTT,CASSPGRWVEAFF
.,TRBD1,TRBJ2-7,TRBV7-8,TGTGCCAGCAGCACCCGGGACAGGGGCCCCTCCTACGAGCAGTACTTC,CASSTRDRGPSYEQYF
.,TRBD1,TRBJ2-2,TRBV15,TGTGCCACCAGCAGGGGACAGGTTAAGACCGGGGAGCTGTTTTTT,CATSRGQVKTGELFF
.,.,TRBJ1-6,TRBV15,TGTGCCACCAGCACGGGGAATAATTCACCCCTCCACTTT,CATSTGNNSPLHF
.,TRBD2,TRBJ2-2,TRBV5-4,TGTGCCAGCAGCCCCTCAGCGGGGGGGCGTGGAGGCACCGGGGAGCTGTTTTTT,CASSPSAGGRGGTGELFF
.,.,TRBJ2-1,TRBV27,TGTGCCAGCAGTCCGTCAAGATGGGGGGGTCCCTATAGGGGGAATGAGCAGTTCTTC,CASSPSRWGGPYRGNEQFF
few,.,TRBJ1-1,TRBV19,TGTGCCAGTAGTATAGGGGGGGGCACTGAAGCTTTCTTT,CASSIGGGTEAFF
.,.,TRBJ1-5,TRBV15,TGTGCCACCAGTCCAAGCTCGGAGGATCAGCCCCAGCATTTT,CATSPSSEDQPQHF
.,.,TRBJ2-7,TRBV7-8,TGTGCCAGCAGCTTCCAGGGCTCCTACGAGCAGTACTTC,CASSFQGSYEQYF
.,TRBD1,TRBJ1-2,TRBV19,TGTGCCAGTAGTACCGACAGGGTAAGCTATGGCTACACCTTC,CASSTDRVSYGYTF
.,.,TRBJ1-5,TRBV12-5,TGTGCTAGTGGTTTCATTGTCAGGGGCGGGAGCAATCAGCCCCAGCATTTT,CASGFIVRGGSNQPQHF
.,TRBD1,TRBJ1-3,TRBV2,TGTGCCAGCAGTGTAGGGACAGTTTCTGGAAACACCATATATTTT,CASSVGTVSGNTIYF
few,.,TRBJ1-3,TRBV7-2,TGTGCCAGCAGCTTAGGGTTAGCAGGGATGAGCTCTGGAAACACCATATATTTT,CASSLGLAGMSSGNTIYF
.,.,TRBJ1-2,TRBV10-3,TGTGCCATCAGTGCGCAGTCTCATGGCTACACCTTC,CAISAQSHGYTF
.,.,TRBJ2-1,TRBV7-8,TGTGCCAGCAGCTTAGGGTTTGGTATACGGGATGAGCAGTTCTTC,CASSLGFGIRDEQFF